This T cell receptor beta chain came from a study of Graves' ophthalmopathy and Graves' hyperthyroidism. Findings of the study overall: Sensitivity reached roughly 88% and specificity roughly 82% for a 13-signature model separating ophthalmopathy from stable hyperthyroidism. Most expanded clonotypes from thyroid (those above 0.001 frequency) were also found in blood.

Transcripts of RNA were the source for amplifying TCR beta CDR3 regions. HTBI primers were employed in first-round RT-PCR, then a second-round multiplex PCR followed. TCRdb re-derived calls from the multiplex PCR reads in MiXCR, one entry per CDR3 protein. Counted here are 650,000 to 900,000 distinct CDR3 sequences, 40% occurring once; the ten biggest clones make up 44%. This clonotype has just a few counts. Its specificity is unknown. Ophthalmopathic donors had moderate-to-severe activity, CAS ≥3 and NOSPECS ≥4, with disease that had lasted under 3 months. The CDR3 has 15 amino acids. V was trimmed by 2 bases and J by 7 bases, leaving 15 bases between them. Per the germline V gene, CDR1 is SGHVS and CDR2 is FQNEAQ.

The clonotype was recovered from an adult man with Graves' ophthalmopathy. The sample was peripheral blood. The genes are TRBV7-8 and TRBJ1-5, with D perhaps TRBD1 (6 bases). The CDR3 nucleotides are TGTGCCAGCAGCTTAAACAGGGTAGGACGGCAGCCCCAGCATTTT. Its translation: CASSLNRVGRQPQHF.